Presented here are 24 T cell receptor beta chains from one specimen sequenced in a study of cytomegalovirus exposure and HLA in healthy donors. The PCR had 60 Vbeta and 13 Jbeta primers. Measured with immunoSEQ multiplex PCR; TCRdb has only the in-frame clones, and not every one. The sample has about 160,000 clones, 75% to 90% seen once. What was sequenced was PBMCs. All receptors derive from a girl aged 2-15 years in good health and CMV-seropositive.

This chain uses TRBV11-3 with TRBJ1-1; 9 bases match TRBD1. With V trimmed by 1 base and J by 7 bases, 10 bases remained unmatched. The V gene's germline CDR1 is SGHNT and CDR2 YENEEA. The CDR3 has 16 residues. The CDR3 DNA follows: TGTGCCAGCAGCTTAGGGACCCGGGACAGGGACAGTGAAGCTTTCTTT. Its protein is CASSLGTRDRDSEAFF.

CDR3 region: CASGLAGTDTQYF. The CDR3, as DNA: TGTGCCTCCGGGCTAGCGGGAACAGATACGCAGTATTTT. The chain uses TRBV9 and TRBJ2-3, with 9 nucleotides matching TRBD2. Germline CDR1 SGDLS, CDR2 YYNGEE. The J segment lost 3 bases and the V segment lost 10 bases, leaving 6 bases of the junction unmatched. This CDR3 region has 13 residues.

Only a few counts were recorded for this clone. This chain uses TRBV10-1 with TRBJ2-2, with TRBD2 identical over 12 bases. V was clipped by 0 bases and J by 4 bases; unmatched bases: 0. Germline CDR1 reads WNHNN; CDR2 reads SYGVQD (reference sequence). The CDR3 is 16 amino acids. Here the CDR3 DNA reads TGCGCCAGCAGTGAGTCGGGACTAGCGGGCACCGGGGAGCTGTTTTTT. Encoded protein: CASSESGLAGTGELFF.

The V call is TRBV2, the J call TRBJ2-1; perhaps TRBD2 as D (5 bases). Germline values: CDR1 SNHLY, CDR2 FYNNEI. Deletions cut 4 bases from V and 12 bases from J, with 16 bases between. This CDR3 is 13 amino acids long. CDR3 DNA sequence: TGTGCCAGCAGTGGCGGGTCAGCCGGGTCGCAGTTCTTC. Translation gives CASSGGSAGSQFF.

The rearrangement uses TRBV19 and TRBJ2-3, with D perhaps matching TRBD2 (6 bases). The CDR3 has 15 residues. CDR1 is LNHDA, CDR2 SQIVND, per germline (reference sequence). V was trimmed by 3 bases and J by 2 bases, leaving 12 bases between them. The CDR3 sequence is CASSISGYLTDTQYF. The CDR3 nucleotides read TGTGCCAGTAGTATTAGCGGATACCTCACAGATACGCAGTATTTT.

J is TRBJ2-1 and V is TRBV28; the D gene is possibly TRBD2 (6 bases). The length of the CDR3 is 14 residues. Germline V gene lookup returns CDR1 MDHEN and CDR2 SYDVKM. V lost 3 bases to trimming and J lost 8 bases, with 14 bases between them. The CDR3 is CASSLQTSEYEQFF. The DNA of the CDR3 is TGTGCCAGCAGTTTGCAGACTAGTGAATATGAGCAGTTCTTC.

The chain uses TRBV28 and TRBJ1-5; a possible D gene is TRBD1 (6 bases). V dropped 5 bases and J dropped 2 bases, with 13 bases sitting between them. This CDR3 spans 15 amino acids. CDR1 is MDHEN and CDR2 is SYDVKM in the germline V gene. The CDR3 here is CASSERGIRNQPQHF. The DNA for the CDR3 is TGTGCCAGCAGTGAAAGGGGGATACGCAATCAGCCCCAGCATTTT.

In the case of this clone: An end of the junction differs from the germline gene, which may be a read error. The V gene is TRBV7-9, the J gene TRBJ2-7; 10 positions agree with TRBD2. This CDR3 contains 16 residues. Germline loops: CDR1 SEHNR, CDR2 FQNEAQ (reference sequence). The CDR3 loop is CASSVAGGAPSRGQYF. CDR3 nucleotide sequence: TGTGCCAGCAGCGTAGCGGGAGGTGCGCCATCTAGAGGGCAGTACTTC.

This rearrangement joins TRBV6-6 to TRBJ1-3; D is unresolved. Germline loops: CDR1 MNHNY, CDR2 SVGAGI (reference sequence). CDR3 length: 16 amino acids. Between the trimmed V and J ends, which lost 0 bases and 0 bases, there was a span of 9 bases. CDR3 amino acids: CASSYSLFSSGNTIYF. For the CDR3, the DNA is TGTGCCAGCAGTTACTCCTTATTTAGCTCTGGAAACACCATATATTTT.

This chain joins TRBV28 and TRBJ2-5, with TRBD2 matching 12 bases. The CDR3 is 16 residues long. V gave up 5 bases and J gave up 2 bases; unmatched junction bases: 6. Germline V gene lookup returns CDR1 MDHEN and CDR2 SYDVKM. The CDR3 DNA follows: TGTGCCAGCAGTGATCGACTAGCGGGAGCACAAGAGACCCAGTACTTC. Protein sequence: CASSDRLAGAQETQYF. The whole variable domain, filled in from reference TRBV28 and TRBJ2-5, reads DVKVTQSSRYLVKRTGEKVFLECVQDMDHENMFWYRQDPGLGLRLIYFSYDVKMKEKGDIPEGYSVSREKKERFSLILESASTNQTSMYLCASSDRLAGAQETQYFGPGTRLLVL.

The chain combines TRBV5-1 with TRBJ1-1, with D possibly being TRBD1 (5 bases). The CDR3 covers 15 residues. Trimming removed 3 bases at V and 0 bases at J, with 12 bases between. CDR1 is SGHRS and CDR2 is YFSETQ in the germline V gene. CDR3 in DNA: TGCGCCAGCAGCTCGGGGGGGGGACTGAACACTGAAGCTTTCTTT. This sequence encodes CASSSGGGLNTEAFF. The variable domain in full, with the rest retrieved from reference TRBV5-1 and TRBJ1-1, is KAGVTQTPRYLIKTRGQQVTLSCSPISGHRSVSWYQQTPGQGLQFLFEYFSETQRNKGNFPGRFSGRQFSNSRSEMNVSTLELGDSALYLCASSSGGGLNTEAFFGQGTRLTVV.

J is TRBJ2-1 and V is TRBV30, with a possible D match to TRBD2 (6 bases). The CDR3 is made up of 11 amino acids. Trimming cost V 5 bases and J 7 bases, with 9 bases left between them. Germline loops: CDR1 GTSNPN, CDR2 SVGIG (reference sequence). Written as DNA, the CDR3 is TGTGCCTGGGGAGGGGCGAATGAGCAGTTCTTC. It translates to CAWGGANEQFF.

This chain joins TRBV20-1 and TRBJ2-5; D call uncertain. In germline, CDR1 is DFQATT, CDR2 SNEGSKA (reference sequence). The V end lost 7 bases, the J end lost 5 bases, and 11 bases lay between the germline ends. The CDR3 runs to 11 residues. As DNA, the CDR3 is TGCAGTGGCCTTGCTCGGGAGACCCAGTACTTC. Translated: CSGLARETQYF.

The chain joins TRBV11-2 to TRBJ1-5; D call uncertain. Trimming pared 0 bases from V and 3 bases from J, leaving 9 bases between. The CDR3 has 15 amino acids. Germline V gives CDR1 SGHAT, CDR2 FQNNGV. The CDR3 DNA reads TGTGCCAGCAGCTTAGATCGGGGTCCCAATCAGCCCCAGCATTTT. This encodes CASSLDRGPNQPQHF.

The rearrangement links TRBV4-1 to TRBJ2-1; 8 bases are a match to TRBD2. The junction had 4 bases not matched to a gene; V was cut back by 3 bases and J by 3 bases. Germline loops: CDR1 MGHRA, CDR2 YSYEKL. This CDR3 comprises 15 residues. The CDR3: CASSHTTSVYNEQFF. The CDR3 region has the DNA TGCGCCAGCAGCCATACGACTAGCGTCTACAATGAGCAGTTCTTC.

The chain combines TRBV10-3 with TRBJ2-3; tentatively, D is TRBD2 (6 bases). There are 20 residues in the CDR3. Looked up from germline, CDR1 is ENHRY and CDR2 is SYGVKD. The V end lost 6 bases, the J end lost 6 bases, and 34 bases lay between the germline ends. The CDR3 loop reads CAIRTRCCPLLGKKGDTQYF. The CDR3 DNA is TGTGCCATCAGGACTAGATGTTGCCCTCTCCTCGGGAAAAAGGGGGATACGCAGTATTTT.

In nucleotides, the CDR3 is TGTGCCACCAGCAGAGGACAGGGTACTCGAGAGACCCAGTACTTC. Amino acid sequence: CATSRGQGTRETQYF. This rearrangement joins TRBV15 to TRBJ2-5, with 7 bases matching TRBD1. In germline, CDR1 is LNHNV, CDR2 YYDKDF (reference sequence). V lost 1 base, J lost 4 bases, and 6 bases stayed unmatched. The CDR3 runs to 15 residues.

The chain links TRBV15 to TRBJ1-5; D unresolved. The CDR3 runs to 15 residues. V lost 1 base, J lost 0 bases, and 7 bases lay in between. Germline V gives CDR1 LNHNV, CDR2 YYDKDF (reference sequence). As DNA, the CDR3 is TGTGCCACCAGCAGAGGAGGGAATAGCAATCAGCCCCAGCATTTT. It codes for CATSRGGNSNQPQHF. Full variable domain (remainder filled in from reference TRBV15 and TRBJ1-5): DAMVIQNPRYQVTQFGKPVTLSCSQTLNHNVMYWYQQKSSQAPKLLFHYYDKDFNNEADTPDNFQSRRPNTSFCFLDIRSPGLGDTAMYLCATSRGGNSNQPQHFGDGTRLSIL.

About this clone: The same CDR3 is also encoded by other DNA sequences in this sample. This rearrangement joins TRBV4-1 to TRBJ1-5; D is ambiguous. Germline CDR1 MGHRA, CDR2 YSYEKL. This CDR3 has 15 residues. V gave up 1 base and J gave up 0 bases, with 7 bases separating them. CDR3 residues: CASSQVVGSNQPQHF. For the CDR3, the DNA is TGCGCCAGCAGCCAAGTGGTCGGTAGCAATCAGCCCCAGCATTTT.

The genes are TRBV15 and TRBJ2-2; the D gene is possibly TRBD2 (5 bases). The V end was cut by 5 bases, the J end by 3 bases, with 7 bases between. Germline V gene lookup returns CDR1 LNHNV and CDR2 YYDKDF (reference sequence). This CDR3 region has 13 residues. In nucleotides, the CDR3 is TGTGCCACCAGCGGCGGGTACACCGGGGAGCTGTTTTTT. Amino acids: CATSGGYTGELFF.

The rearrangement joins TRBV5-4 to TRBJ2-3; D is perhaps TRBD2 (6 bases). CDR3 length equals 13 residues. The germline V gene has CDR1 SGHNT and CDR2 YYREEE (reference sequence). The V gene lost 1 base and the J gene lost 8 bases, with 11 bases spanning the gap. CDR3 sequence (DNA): TGTGCCAGCAGCTTGTCGGGAGTCGGTACGCAGTATTTT. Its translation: CASSLSGVGTQYF.

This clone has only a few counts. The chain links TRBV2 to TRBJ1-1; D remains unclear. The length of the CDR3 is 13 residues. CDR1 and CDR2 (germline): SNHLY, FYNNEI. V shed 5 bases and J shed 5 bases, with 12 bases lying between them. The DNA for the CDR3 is TGTGCCAGCAGTTCCACAGATATTACTGAAGCTTTCTTT. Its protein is CASSSTDITEAFF.

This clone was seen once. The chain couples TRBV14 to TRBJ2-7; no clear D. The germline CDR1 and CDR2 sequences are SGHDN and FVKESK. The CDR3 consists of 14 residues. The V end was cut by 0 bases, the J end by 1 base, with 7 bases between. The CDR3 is CASSQDSYSYEQYF. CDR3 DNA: TGTGCCAGCAGCCAAGATTCCTATTCCTACGAGCAGTACTTC.

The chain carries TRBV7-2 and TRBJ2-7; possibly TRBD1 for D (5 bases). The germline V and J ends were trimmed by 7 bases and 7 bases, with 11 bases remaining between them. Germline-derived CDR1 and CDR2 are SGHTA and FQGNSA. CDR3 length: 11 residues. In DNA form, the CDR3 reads TGTGCCAGCAACCAAGGGGCTGAGCAGTACTTC. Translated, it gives CASNQGAEQYF.